The clone carrying this T cell receptor (beta chain) showed up just a few times. From the 5' RACE reads, TCRdb called clonotypes with MiXCR, one entry per CDR3 protein. The table records around 80,000 distinct CDR3 sequences, 9.5% to 15% of them present only once. J lost 2 bases, V lost 6 bases, and 3 bases had no gene match. CDR3 length: 15 residues. Germline CDR1 is SGHAT and CDR2 is FQNNGV. These data belong to a study of T-cell memory formation after mild COVID-19. The sequenced sample consisted of PBMCs or a T cell subset sorted from them (not recorded which). The TCR sequence derives from a man aged 18 to 30 who had mild COVID-19 (a few samples of this study predate the infection). Cell type and time point are not known. V and J are TRBV11-2 and TRBJ2-1; 11 positions agree with TRBD1. The CDR3 is CASREGQGAYNEQFF. Written as DNA, the CDR3 is TGTGCCAGCAGGGAGGGACAGGGGGCCTACAATGAGCAGTTCTTC.